This is a list of T cell receptor beta chains from one sample in a study of T cells in localized non-small cell lung cancer. The table came from immunoSEQ multiplex PCR; TCRdb's copy has only in-frame clones and leaves some out. This table has 2,000 or so clones, just over 35% appearing once. Sample: lung tumor tissue, taken before any cancer treatment. The receptors derive from a female donor at least 60 years old with stage I lung adenocarcinoma. Each CDR3 is given with its conserved first and last residue. Fields, in order: D gene, V gene, clone size, J gene, CDR3 DNA, CDR3 protein. The D gene is left open where the match is weak. The listing skips clone size in some rows; elsewhere it reads once, few, many or a size class.

d_gene: NA
v_gene: TRBV5-1
abundance: NA
j_gene: TRBJ1-3
CDR3nt: TGCGCCAGCAGCTTTGACTCACCGGGAAACACCATATATTTT
CDR3aa: CASSFDSPGNTIYF

d_gene: NA
v_gene: TRBV4-1
abundance: NA
j_gene: TRBJ1-2
CDR3nt: TGCGCCAGCAGCCCCACGGGGGAGACTAACTATGGCTACACCTTC
CDR3aa: CASSPTGETNYGYTF

d_gene: NA
v_gene: TRBV11-3
abundance: few
j_gene: TRBJ2-5
CDR3nt: TGTGCCAGCAGCTTGAAGTCAGGCGGGGAGACCCAGTACTTC
CDR3aa: CASSLKSGGETQYF

d_gene: NA
v_gene: TRBV11-3
abundance: medium-sized
j_gene: TRBJ2-7
CDR3nt: TGTGCCAGCAGCCCCCGGCCAGACTCCTACGAGCAGTACTTC
CDR3aa: CASSPRPDSYEQYF

d_gene: NA
v_gene: TRBV9
abundance: few
j_gene: TRBJ2-3
CDR3nt: TGTGCCAGCAGCTCCGGTACAGATACGCAGTATTTT
CDR3aa: CASSSGTDTQYF

d_gene: NA
v_gene: TRBV18
abundance: NA
j_gene: TRBJ2-3
CDR3nt: TGTGCCAGCTCACCACCAGGGGGACCCACAGATACGCAGTATTTT
CDR3aa: CASSPPGGPTDTQYF

d_gene: TRBD1
v_gene: TRBV18
abundance: NA
j_gene: TRBJ1-1
CDR3nt: TGTGCCAGCTCATCCGGACAGGTTGCCACTGAAGCTTTCTTT
CDR3aa: CASSSGQVATEAFF

d_gene: NA
v_gene: TRBV19
abundance: once
j_gene: TRBJ2-1
CDR3nt: TGTGCCAGTAGTATAGGCGGCGGGGGCTCTTACAATGAGCAGTTCTTC
CDR3aa: CASSIGGGGSYNEQFF

d_gene: TRBD2
v_gene: TRBV11-3
abundance: NA
j_gene: TRBJ2-6
CDR3nt: TGTGCCAGCACCCCGGGGGGGGGACCTGGGGCCAACGTCCTGACTTTC
CDR3aa: CASTPGGGPGANVLTF

d_gene: TRBD1
v_gene: TRBV11-3
abundance: few
j_gene: TRBJ2-7
CDR3nt: TGTGCCAGCAGCTCTACTAAAACCATAGGGACAGGCTTTATACAGCAGTACTTC
CDR3aa: CASSSTKTIGTGFIQQYF

d_gene: TRBD2
v_gene: TRBV25-1
abundance: NA
j_gene: TRBJ2-2
CDR3nt: TGTGCCAGTGTCACTAGCGGAGACACCGGGGAGCTGTTTTTT
CDR3aa: CASVTSGDTGELFF

d_gene: NA
v_gene: TRBV15
abundance: once
j_gene: TRBJ1-6
CDR3nt: TGTGCCACCAGCCAAGGGTCCGGTAATTCACCCCTCCACTTT
CDR3aa: CATSQGSGNSPLHF

d_gene: TRBD1
v_gene: TRBV18
abundance: NA
j_gene: TRBJ1-1
CDR3nt: TGTGCCAGCTCACCACGGGGCGGGACAGGGTGGACTGAAGCTTTCTTT
CDR3aa: CASSPRGGTGWTEAFF

d_gene: TRBD1
v_gene: TRBV6-8
abundance: NA
j_gene: TRBJ2-2
CDR3nt: TGTGCCAGCAGGACGACAGGGACCTTCACCGGGGAGCTGTTTTTT
CDR3aa: CASRTTGTFTGELFF

d_gene: TRBD2
v_gene: TRBV10-3
abundance: NA
j_gene: TRBJ2-2
CDR3nt: TGTGCCATCTCCTTGGGAGGGGCCGGGGAGCTGTTTTTT
CDR3aa: CAISLGGAGELFF

d_gene: NA
v_gene: TRBV19
abundance: NA
j_gene: TRBJ1-5
CDR3nt: TGTGCCAGTACATCAGCGCTAGGATGGGGCAATCAGCCCCAGCATTTT
CDR3aa: CASTSALGWGNQPQHF

d_gene: TRBD1
v_gene: TRBV30
abundance: few
j_gene: TRBJ2-7
CDR3nt: TGTGCCTGGAGTCTTAGCCCGGGACAGGGTAACTACGAGCAGTACTTC
CDR3aa: CAWSLSPGQGNYEQYF

d_gene: TRBD2
v_gene: TRBV6-8
abundance: few
j_gene: TRBJ2-1
CDR3nt: TGTGCCAGCAGCTACGGGGGGGCCTACAATGAGCAGTTCTTC
CDR3aa: CASSYGGAYNEQFF

d_gene: NA
v_gene: TRBV9
abundance: large
j_gene: TRBJ2-1
CDR3nt: TGTGCCAGCAGCGTATGGTGGACACCAAACAATGAGCAGTTCTTC
CDR3aa: CASSVWWTPNNEQFF

d_gene: NA
v_gene: TRBV6-8
abundance: large
j_gene: TRBJ1-2
CDR3nt: TGTGCCAGCAGTTACGGGCAGGGGAAGTATGGCTACACCTTC
CDR3aa: CASSYGQGKYGYTF

d_gene: TRBD1
v_gene: TRBV14
abundance: NA
j_gene: TRBJ1-1
CDR3nt: TGTGCCAGCAGCCAAGCTGGGACAGGGGCAGACACTGAAGCTTTCTTT
CDR3aa: CASSQAGTGADTEAFF

d_gene: NA
v_gene: TRBV6-8
abundance: few
j_gene: TRBJ2-7
CDR3nt: TGTGCCATCAACGTGGACACCTCCTACGAGCAGTACTTC
CDR3aa: CAINVDTSYEQYF

d_gene: NA
v_gene: TRBV11-3
abundance: few
j_gene: TRBJ2-2
CDR3nt: TGTGCCAGCAGCCGGACTTCGAACACCGGGGAGCTGTTTTTT
CDR3aa: CASSRTSNTGELFF

d_gene: NA
v_gene: TRBV4-1
abundance: NA
j_gene: TRBJ1-3
CDR3nt: TGCGCCAGCAGCCAGTCCATCCGCATCAGCTCTGGAAACACCATATATTTT
CDR3aa: CASSQSIRISSGNTIYF

d_gene: TRBD2
v_gene: TRBV5-1
abundance: NA
j_gene: TRBJ2-5
CDR3nt: TGCGCCAGCAGGTTGAGCGGGGCTAAGGGAGAGACCCAGTACTTC
CDR3aa: CASRLSGAKGETQYF

d_gene: NA
v_gene: TRBV30
abundance: NA
j_gene: TRBJ1-1
CDR3nt: TGTGCCTGGAGTAACAGGGCTGAAGCTTTCTTT
CDR3aa: CAWSNRAEAFF

d_gene: TRBD2
v_gene: TRBV28
abundance: NA
j_gene: TRBJ2-7
CDR3nt: TGTGCCAGCAGTTTTCTAGCGGCATTTTCCTACGAGCAGTACTTC
CDR3aa: CASSFLAAFSYEQYF

d_gene: NA
v_gene: TRBV6-8
abundance: few
j_gene: TRBJ2-2
CDR3nt: TGTGCCAGCAGTTACGGATTGAGGGGTTGGCGTAGCACCGGGGAGCTGTTTTTT
CDR3aa: CASSYGLRGWRSTGELFF

d_gene: NA
v_gene: TRBV9
abundance: NA
j_gene: TRBJ1-2
CDR3nt: TGTGCCAGCAGCGTAGAGAAACAGGGTGGATCTAACTATGGCTACACCTTC
CDR3aa: CASSVEKQGGSNYGYTF

d_gene: TRBD2
v_gene: TRBV6-8
abundance: large
j_gene: TRBJ2-7
CDR3nt: TGTGCCAGCAGTTACGGACTAGCGGGAGAGGGGGGTTCCTACGAGCAGTACTTC
CDR3aa: CASSYGLAGEGGSYEQYF